This TCR beta chain derives from a study of response to subunit inactivated influenza vaccine. Points from the study as a whole: Every seasonal influenza vaccination brings in few new T cells, the authors suggested.

Points on this clonotype: Its antigen is not identified.

TCRdb independently ran MiXCR on the RT-PCR reads; one entry per CDR3 protein. The data show hundreds of thousands of distinct CDR3 sequences, about 15% seen once. This TCR was recovered from a man aged 50-59 years who received an inactivated influenza vaccine. Sequences were derived from PBMCs from blood, sampled about 12 days after vaccination.

This chain's CDR3 is CASSGAQGKYEQYF. CDR3 bases: TGCGCCAGCAGCGGAGCACAGGGAAAATACGAGCAGTACTTC. The rearrangement links TRBV5-1 to TRBJ2-7, with D perhaps matching TRBD1 (6 bases). Germline CDR1 is SGHRS and CDR2 is YFSETQ. The CDR3 spans 14 residues. The ends were cut back, 4 bases at V and 4 bases at J, with 15 bases in the middle.